This paragraph covers one TCR beta chain sequence. What it binds is unknown. Genomic DNA of each subset was evenly split across several immunoSEQ plates. Produced via immunoSEQ multiplex PCR; TCRdb's table is partial and in-frame only. The data contain roughly 2.2 million clones, 85% to 95% of them singletons. The data are from a study of shared clonotypes between healthy human individuals. As for the study in general: Sampling drew on donors who were a couple of women and a few men aged 18 to 49. CD4 naive and CD4 memory each took three plates per donor, while CD8 naive took two and CD8 memory one.

The CDR3 totals 14 residues. The V end lost 3 bases, the J end lost 5 bases, and 10 bases lay between the germline ends. Germline CDR1 is SGHDN and CDR2 is FVKESK. General study points: Shared across four donors were 4% to 6% of the naive CD4 clonotypes.

This TCR was recovered from a man aged 18 to 29 in good health. Some clones in this sample may be carry-over from other donors' samples. The specimen sequenced was naive CD4+ T cells from PBMCs. Subset noted: CD45RA+ positively selected. V gene TRBV14 combines with J gene TRBJ2-2, with D hard to call. The CDR3 spells CASSQGSLTGELFF. The CDR3 bases are TGTGCCAGCAGCCAGGGTTCACTGACCGGGGAGCTGTTTTTT.